A selection of T cell receptor beta chains follows, all from one sample in a study of T cell changes during pregnancy in multiple sclerosis. Here immunoSEQ multiplex PCR was the method, and the copy in TCRdb shows in-frame clones only, minus some. The sample lists about 45,000 clones; approximately 90% were seen once. The sequences come from CD8+ T cells from peripheral blood mononuclear cells, collected in the second trimester of pregnancy. The origin of the receptors is a female donor with multiple sclerosis, enrolled in a pregnancy study. Both conserved end residues are part of each CDR3. Fields, in order: clone size, V gene, CDR3 length, D gene, J gene, CDR3 protein, CDR3 DNA. A D gene is named only where the DNA matches it firmly. Rows may omit the clone size; those that give it use once, few, many or a size class.

-,TRBV28,13,-,TRBJ1-1,CASSFGMNTEAFF,TGTGCCAGCAGTTTCGGGATGAACACTGAAGCTTTCTTT
-,TRBV6-4,15,-,TRBJ1-5,CASSDRGHVNQPQHF,TGTGCCAGCAGTGACCGCGGACACGTCAATCAGCCCCAGCATTTT
few,TRBV7-3,14,-,TRBJ1-1,CASSLHQGNTEAFF,TGTGCCAGCAGCTTGCATCAGGGGAACACTGAAGCTTTCTTT
-,TRBV6-5,12,-,TRBJ1-5,CASSYLGQPQHF,TGTGCCAGCAGTTACCTAGGTCAGCCCCAGCATTTT
-,TRBV9,12,-,TRBJ1-2,CASSGAGYGYTF,TGTGCCAGCAGCGGGGCGGGATATGGCTACACCTTC
few,TRBV9,14,TRBD1,TRBJ1-1,CASSVSGGNTEAFF,TGTGCCAGCAGCGTCTCAGGGGGGAACACTGAAGCTTTCTTT
-,TRBV4-2,13,-,TRBJ2-7,CASSQGGVYEQYF,TGTGCCAGCAGCCAAGGGGGGGTCTACGAGCAGTACTTC
-,TRBV12-5,15,TRBD2,TRBJ2-1,CASVLSGVTYNEQFF,TGTGCTAGTGTCCTTAGCGGGGTAACCTACAATGAGCAGTTCTTC
-,TRBV18,15,TRBD1,TRBJ1-1,CASSPGQGGNTEAFF,TGTGCCAGCTCCCCAGGACAGGGAGGGAACACTGAAGCTTTCTTT
few,TRBV27,17,TRBD1,TRBJ1-5,CASLVTGLGDSNQPQHF,TGTGCCAGCCTGGTGACAGGGCTAGGAGATAGCAATCAGCCCCAGCATTTT
-,TRBV28,15,-,TRBJ1-6,CASSLLGRGTSPLHF,TGTGCCAGCAGTTTATTGGGCCGGGGTACCTCACCCCTCCACTTT
-,TRBV25-1,13,-,TRBJ2-7,CASSQEGTYEQYF,TGTGCCAGCAGTCAGGAGGGTACCTACGAGCAGTACTTC
-,TRBV2,15,-,TRBJ1-5,CASSNIGGAKQPQHF,TGTGCCAGCAGCAATATAGGGGGGGCAAAACAGCCCCAGCATTTT
-,TRBV27,14,TRBD1,TRBJ1-5,CASRSGGLWQPQHF,TGTGCCAGCCGATCAGGGGGCTTGTGGCAGCCCCAGCATTTT
-,TRBV27,14,TRBD1,TRBJ2-7,CASSSRTGVGEQYF,TGTGCCAGCAGTTCCCGGACAGGGGTGGGCGAGCAGTACTTC
-,TRBV6-5,14,-,TRBJ1-5,CASSYAGGNQPQHF,TGTGCCAGCAGTTACGCGGGCGGCAATCAGCCCCAGCATTTT
-,TRBV4-1,12,-,TRBJ2-1,CASSQGGVREFF,TGCGCCAGCAGCCAAGGAGGAGTACGGGAGTTCTTC
-,TRBV6-5,15,TRBD1,TRBJ1-2,CASSTIRQGDYGYTF,TGTGCCAGCAGTACCATAAGACAGGGAGACTATGGCTACACCTTC
-,TRBV13,15,TRBD1,TRBJ1-5,CASSARGQGNQPQHF,TGTGCCAGCAGTGCCCGGGGACAGGGGAATCAGCCCCAGCATTTT
-,TRBV10-3,15,TRBD1,TRBJ1-1,CAISRGQGQNTEAFF,TGTGCCATCAGTCGCGGACAGGGCCAGAACACTGAAGCTTTCTTT
-,TRBV4-3,16,TRBD1,TRBJ1-2,CASSQAPDRVDYGYTF,TGCGCCAGCAGCCAAGCGCCGGACAGGGTGGACTATGGCTACACCTTC
-,TRBV7-6,15,TRBD2,TRBJ2-5,CASSLRRGGAETQYF,TGTGCCAGCAGCTTACGTCGGGGGGGGGCGGAGACCCAGTACTTC
-,TRBV29-1,15,-,TRBJ1-2,CSVPRSSRGHYGYTF,TGCAGCGTTCCCCGTTCGTCCAGGGGCCACTATGGCTACACCTTC
once,TRBV27,16,-,TRBJ1-5,CASSLSVGGQDQPQHF,TGTGCCAGCAGTTTATCGGTGGGGGGGCAGGATCAGCCCCAGCATTTT
-,TRBV30,15,TRBD2,TRBJ2-1,CAWSVAAGGPNEQFF,TGTGCCTGGAGTGTAGCGGCGGGGGGGCCCAATGAGCAGTTCTTC
few,TRBV7-9,12,-,TRBJ1-6,CASSFQYSPLHF,TGTGCCAGCAGCTTTCAATATTCACCCCTCCACTTT
-,TRBV7-8,14,TRBD1,TRBJ2-7,CASSSTGYSYEQYF,TGTGCCAGCAGCTCGACAGGGTATTCCTACGAGCAGTACTTC
-,TRBV19,13,-,TRBJ1-5,CASMDSGNQPQHF,TGTGCCAGTATGGACTCGGGCAATCAGCCCCAGCATTTT
once,TRBV6-1,13,-,TRBJ1-6,CASSEYQNSPLHF,TGTGCCAGCAGTGAATATCAGAATTCACCCCTCCACTTT
-,TRBV9,15,TRBD1,TRBJ1-6,CASSGDRVNNSPLHF,TGTGCCAGCAGCGGGGACAGGGTAAACAATTCACCCCTCCACTTT
once,TRBV19,16,-,TRBJ1-2,CASTIWSGDDRSGYTF,TGTGCCAGTACCATATGGTCGGGGGATGACCGGAGTGGCTACACCTTC
-,TRBV6-1,15,-,TRBJ2-3,CASSEGADSTDTQYF,TGTGCCAGCAGTGAAGGTGCCGACAGTACAGATACGCAGTATTTT
-,TRBV5-5,16,-,TRBJ1-5,CASSLAPWERQSAPAF,TGTGCCAGCAGCTTGGCCCCGTGGGAGAGGCAATCAGCCCCAGCATTT
-,TRBV6-5,15,TRBD1,TRBJ2-7,CASSSSGTGTSEQYF,TGTGCCAGCAGTTCCTCCGGGACAGGCACCTCCGAGCAGTACTTC
-,TRBV29-1,12,-,TRBJ1-2,CSVEMTVQGYTF,TGCAGCGTTGAAATGACAGTGCAGGGCTACACCTTC
-,TRBV10-3,16,-,TRBJ1-4,CAISESFIGVNEKLFF,TGTGCCATCAGTGAGTCGTTTATAGGGGTTAATGAAAAACTGTTTTTT
-,TRBV27,17,-,TRBJ1-2,CASSLKGGGRPNYGYTF,TGTGCCAGCAGCCTTAAGGGGGGGGGCCGTCCTAACTATGGCTACACCTTC
-,TRBV5-4,17,TRBD2,TRBJ2-2,CASSLAGWEGSTGELFF,TGTGCCAGCAGCTTGGCCGGGTGGGAGGGTTCCACCGGGGAGCTGTTTTTT
-,TRBV2,13,-,TRBJ2-7,CASKGLVIYEQYF,TGTGCCAGCAAGGGGCTGGTAATCTACGAGCAGTACTTC
-,TRBV5-6,14,-,TRBJ1-5,CASRAGGVGQPQHF,TGTGCCAGCAGGGCGGGGGGAGTTGGACAGCCCCAGCATTTT
-,TRBV4-1,14,TRBD1,TRBJ2-7,CASSAGTGSIEQYF,TGCGCCAGCAGCGCCGGGACAGGGTCGATCGAGCAGTACTTC
-,TRBV13,13,-,TRBJ1-1,CASRYAGETEAFF,TGTGCCAGCAGATATGCAGGGGAAACTGAAGCTTTCTTT
-,TRBV7-9,16,TRBD2,TRBJ2-5,CASSSFGAGGQETQYF,TGTGCCAGCAGCTCTTTTGGAGCGGGGGGGCAAGAGACCCAGTACTTC
-,TRBV11-3,17,TRBD2,TRBJ2-2,CASSFAGTSVMGGELFF,TGTGCCAGCAGCTTCGCCGGGACTAGTGTCATGGGCGGGGAGCTGTTTTTT
-,TRBV14,15,-,TRBJ1-2,CASSQDRDDPRGYTF,TGTGCCAGCAGCCAAGATCGGGATGATCCCCGCGGCTACACCTTC
-,TRBV5-4,17,TRBD1,TRBJ1-6,CASSLGPRQGPNSPLHF,TGTGCCAGCAGCTTGGGACCTCGACAGGGTCCTAATTCACCCCTCCACTTT